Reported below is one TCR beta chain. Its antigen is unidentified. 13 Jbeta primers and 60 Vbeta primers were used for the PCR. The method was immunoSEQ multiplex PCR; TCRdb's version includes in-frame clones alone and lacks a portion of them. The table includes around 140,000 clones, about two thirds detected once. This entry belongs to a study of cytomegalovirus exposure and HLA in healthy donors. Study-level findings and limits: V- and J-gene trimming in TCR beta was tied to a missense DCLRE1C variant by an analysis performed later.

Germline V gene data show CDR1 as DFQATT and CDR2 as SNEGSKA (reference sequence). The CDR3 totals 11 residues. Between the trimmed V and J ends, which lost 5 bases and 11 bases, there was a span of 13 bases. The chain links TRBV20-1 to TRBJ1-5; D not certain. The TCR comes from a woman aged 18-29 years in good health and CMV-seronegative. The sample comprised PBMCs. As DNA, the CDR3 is TGCAGTGCTCCTTCCCGGTCGGCCCAGCATTTT. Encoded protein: CSAPSRSAQHF.